This is a list of T cell receptor beta chains from one sample in a study of blood T cell repertoires in COVID-19. Data came from immunoSEQ multiplex PCR; TCRdb stores just in-frame clones and leaves some out. The table lists approximately 110,000 clones, approximately 81% of them singletons, with less than 1.5% in the top ten. Material: peripheral blood. The receptor set was obtained from a man aged 35 to 55 with acute or convalescent COVID-19. Both conserved end residues are part of each CDR3. A D gene is named only where the DNA matches it firmly. Expanded clones get a size class; other rows say once, few or many, or leave the size out.

D gene,V gene,clone size,J gene,CDR3 protein,CDR3 DNA
.,TRBV7-2,.,TRBJ1-5,CASSPREGNQPQHF,TGTGCCAGCAGCCCCAGGGAGGGCAATCAGCCCCAGCATTTT
TRBD1,TRBV19,.,TRBJ1-6,CASSVQGTNSPLHF,TGTGCCAGTAGTGTACAGGGGACCAATTCACCCCTCCACTTT
.,TRBV14,.,TRBJ2-4,CASSQNLRGPAKNIQYF,TGTGCCAGCAGCCAAAACCTTCGGGGTCCAGCCAAAAACATTCAGTACTTC
TRBD1,TRBV4-3,.,TRBJ2-5,CASSQDRDREETQYF,TGCGCCAGCAGCCAAGATAGGGACAGGGAAGAGACCCAGTACTTC
TRBD2,TRBV20-1,.,TRBJ2-7,CSASASGGTRGEQYF,TGCAGTGCTAGTGCAAGCGGGGGGACTAGGGGCGAGCAGTACTTC
TRBD1,TRBV6-5,.,TRBJ1-4,CASRDADRVREKLFF,TGTGCCAGCAGGGACGCCGACAGGGTTCGGGAAAAACTGTTTTTT
.,TRBV10-2,.,TRBJ2-2,CASSEPLLLYTGELFF,TGCGCCAGCAGTGAGCCTCTTCTACTATACACCGGGGAGCTGTTTTTT
.,TRBV7-9,.,TRBJ2-2,CASSLVAYTGELFF,TGTGCCAGCAGCTTAGTCGCGTACACCGGGGAGCTGTTTTTT
.,TRBV6-2/TRBV6-3,.,TRBJ2-1,CASSTLLAGEQFF,TGTGCCAGCAGTACACTCCTAGCAGGCGAGCAGTTCTTC
TRBD2,TRBV4-3,.,TRBJ2-1,CASSQDTSASPEQFF,TGCGCCAGCAGCCAAGATACTAGCGCCTCTCCTGAGCAGTTCTTC
.,TRBV12-3/TRBV12-4,.,TRBJ1-1,CASRPTGKTEAFF,TGTGCCAGCAGACCTACAGGGAAAACTGAAGCTTTCTTT
.,TRBV21-1,.,TRBJ2-2,CASNGDRANTGELFF,TGTGCCAGCAACGGGGACAGGGCGAACACCGGGGAGCTGTTTTTT
.,TRBV11-3,.,TRBJ2-5,CASSFTGETQYF,TGTGCCAGCAGCTTCACAGGAGAGACCCAGTACTTC
TRBD2,TRBV5-8,.,TRBJ2-7,CASTHIPREDTYEQYF,TGTGCCAGCACCCATATCCCGCGGGAGGACACCTACGAGCAGTACTTC
.,TRBV7-2,.,TRBJ1-5,CASSLEVAQPQHF,TGTGCCAGCAGCTTGGAGGTGGCTCAGCCCCAGCATTTT
.,TRBV7-6,.,TRBJ2-2,CASSLEVSGVTGELFF,TGTGCCAGCAGCTTAGAGGTGTCAGGGGTGACCGGGGAGCTGTTTTTT
TRBD1,TRBV6-5,.,TRBJ2-7,CASSYAGQGTYEQYF,TGTGCCAGCAGTTACGCGGGACAGGGGACCTACGAGCAGTACTTC
.,TRBV12-3/TRBV12-4,.,TRBJ2-1,CASRVAVNEQFF,TGTGCCAGCAGGGTAGCGGTGAATGAGCAGTTCTTC
.,TRBV24-1,once,TRBJ2-3,CATSDSGTRTDTQYF,TGTGCCACCAGTGATTCAGGGACACGGACAGATACGCAGTATTTT
.,TRBV30,.,TRBJ1-2,CAWSSQDYGYTF,TGTGCCTGGAGCTCTCAGGACTATGGCTACACCTTC
.,TRBV19,once,TRBJ2-7,CATSRTGEAGSSYEQYF,TGTGCTACAAGCCGTACAGGGGAGGCGGGGAGCTCCTACGAGCAGTACTTC
TRBD1,TRBV6-6,once,TRBJ2-1,CASSYPHRGPRNEQFF,TGTGCCAGCAGTTACCCGCACAGGGGGCCGCGAAATGAGCAGTTCTTC
TRBD1,TRBV7-2,.,TRBJ1-6,CASSFGDRNNSPLHF,TGTGCCAGCAGTTTTGGGGACAGAAATAATTCACCCCTCCACTTT
.,TRBV19,.,TRBJ1-5,CASSIQGPSNQPQHF,TGTGCCAGTAGTATACAGGGGCCCAGCAATCAGCCCCAGCATTTT
.,TRBV5-1,.,TRBJ1-1,CASSLAGNTEAFF,TGCGCCAGCAGCTTGGCAGGAAACACTGAAGCTTTCTTT
TRBD1,TRBV6-6,.,TRBJ1-6,CASSYGTAYNSPLHF,TGTGCCAGCAGTTACGGGACAGCGTATAATTCACCCCTCCACTTT
.,TRBV5-1,.,TRBJ2-7,CASSTGTPISYEQYF,TGCGCCAGCAGCACCGGGACACCGATATCCTACGAGCAGTACTTC
.,TRBV28,.,TRBJ2-6,CASSSPSSGANVLTF,TGTGCCAGCAGTTCCCCGTCCTCTGGGGCCAACGTCCTGACTTTC
TRBD1,TRBV18,once,TRBJ1-5,CASSPGQGNQPQHF,TGTGCCAGCTCACCAGGACAGGGCAATCAGCCCCAGCATTTT
TRBD1,TRBV4-1,.,TRBJ1-4,CASSPSQGARLTNEKLFF,TGCGCCAGCAGCCCATCCCAGGGGGCGCGACTGACTAATGAAAAACTGTTTTTT
.,TRBV19,.,TRBJ2-2,CASRASVVTGELFF,TGTGCCAGTAGGGCTAGCGTCGTAACCGGGGAGCTGTTTTTT
TRBD1,TRBV9,.,TRBJ2-2,CASSARDRGLHGELFF,TGTGCCAGCAGCGCCCGGGACAGGGGGCTTCACGGGGAGCTGTTTTTT
.,TRBV7-9,.,TRBJ1-2,CASSPTGLYGYTF,TGTGCCAGCAGCCCGACAGGTCTCTATGGCTACACCTTC
TRBD2,TRBV7-2,once,TRBJ2-2,CASSLSWTSGNTGELFF,TGTGCCAGCAGCTTATCATGGACTAGCGGGAACACCGGGGAGCTGTTTTTT
TRBD1,TRBV7-2,.,TRBJ1-6,CASRGGVQYNSPLHF,TGTGCCAGCAGAGGGGGCGTCCAGTATAATTCACCCCTCCACTTT
TRBD1,TRBV7-2,.,TRBJ2-1,CASSFDRVEQFF,TGTGCCAGCAGCTTCGACAGGGTTGAGCAGTTCTTC
.,TRBV4-3,once,TRBJ2-7,CASSQASTGFYEQYF,TGCGCCAGCAGCCAAGCTAGTACAGGGTTCTACGAGCAGTACTTC
.,TRBV18,once,TRBJ2-5,CASSPNIPADQETQYF,TGTGCCAGCTCACCCAACATCCCAGCGGACCAAGAGACCCAGTACTTC
.,TRBV25-1,.,TRBJ1-3,CASRSSGNTIYF,TGTGCCAGCCGGTCCTCTGGAAACACCATATATTTT
.,TRBV7-2,.,TRBJ2-5,CASSLAGGQTQYF,TGTGCCAGCAGCTTAGCCGGGGGGCAGACCCAGTACTTC
TRBD2,TRBV7-6,.,TRBJ2-1,CASSSYTSGRPNEQFF,TGTGCCAGCAGCTCCTATACTAGCGGGAGGCCCAATGAGCAGTTCTTC
.,TRBV28,.,TRBJ1-5,CASIQPGVSNQPQHF,TGTGCCAGCATCCAACCCGGGGTTAGCAATCAGCCCCAGCATTTT
.,TRBV29-1,.,TRBJ2-2,CSVDARNTGELFF,TGCAGCGTTGATGCCAGGAACACCGGGGAGCTGTTTTTT
.,TRBV5-6,.,TRBJ2-1,CASSLGRGPSYNEQFF,TGTGCCAGCAGCTTGGGGCGGGGGCCTTCCTACAATGAGCAGTTCTTC
TRBD1,TRBV5-6,.,TRBJ2-3,CASSFRGLTDTQYF,TGTGCCAGCAGCTTCAGGGGGCTTACAGATACGCAGTATTTT
.,TRBV5-1,.,TRBJ1-1,CASSPDTALNTEAFF,TGCGCCAGCAGCCCGGACACGGCTTTGAACACTGAAGCTTTCTTT
.,TRBV5-1,.,TRBJ1-1,CASTLEGARNTEAFF,TGCGCCAGCACCCTGGAAGGGGCGAGGAACACTGAAGCTTTCTTT
.,TRBV5-4,.,TRBJ2-7,CASSPRGETYEQYF,TGTGCCAGCAGCCCCAGGGGGGAAACCTACGAGCAGTACTTC
.,TRBV7-9,.,TRBJ1-5,CASSPTGNQPQHF,TGTGCCAGCAGCCCCACCGGTAATCAGCCCCAGCATTTT
TRBD2,TRBV6-1,once,TRBJ2-1,CASSEGGSRYNEQFF,TGTGCCAGCAGTGAGGGCGGGAGCCGATACAATGAGCAGTTCTTC
.,TRBV3-1/TRBV3-2,.,TRBJ1-5,CASSAGGSNQPQHF,TGTGCCAGCAGCGCCGGGGGTAGCAATCAGCCCCAGCATTTT
TRBD1,TRBV18,.,TRBJ2-7,CASSPPTGERAYEQYF,TGTGCCAGCTCACCACCGACAGGGGAGCGGGCCTACGAGCAGTACTTC
.,TRBV12-3/TRBV12-4,.,TRBJ1-5,CASSLQGNQPQHF,TGTGCCAGCAGTCTTCAGGGAAATCAGCCCCAGCATTTT
TRBD1,TRBV7-6,.,TRBJ1-1,CASSSDRGARAFF,TGTGCCAGCAGCTCGGACAGGGGGGCGAGAGCTTTCTTT
.,TRBV6-6,.,TRBJ2-7,CASSNEGSSYEQYF,TGTGCCAGCAGCAACGAAGGGAGCTCCTACGAGCAGTACTTC